The rows below give T cell receptor beta chains drawn from one sample of a study of cytomegalovirus exposure and HLA in healthy donors. Here immunoSEQ multiplex PCR was the method, and the copy in TCRdb shows in-frame clones only, minus some. The sample includes about 230,000 clones, over 70% of them seen just once. The sequencing input was PBMCs. The receptors were gathered from a woman aged 55-69 years in good health and CMV-seropositive. Each CDR3 is given with its conserved first and last residue. D genes are given only for firm matches. For some rows the clone size is stated as once, few or many, or as a class when expanded; others skip it.

-,-,TRBJ1-2,TRBV19,TGTGCCAGTAGTCTAGAGGGCCGGTACGACCAGGGCTATGGCTACACCTTC,CASSLEGRYDQGYGYTF
-,-,TRBJ2-3,TRBV7-2,TGTGCCAGCAGCTACAGGGTGATCACAGATACGCAGTATTTT,CASSYRVITDTQYF
-,-,TRBJ1-1,TRBV18,TGTGCCAGCTCACGAATCGGGTCGACCGACACTGAAGCTTTCTTT,CASSRIGSTDTEAFF
-,-,TRBJ2-5,TRBV27,TGTGCCGGGGGCATGACAGAGGACACGGGGACCCAGTACTTC,CAGGMTEDTGTQYF
TRBD1,-,TRBJ2-5,TRBV4-1,TGCGCCAGCAGCCAAGATGGTAACAGGGGGGAGACCCAGTACTTC,CASSQDGNRGETQYF
-,-,TRBJ2-1,TRBV18,TGTACCAGCTCACCAGGGAGTTCGCGGAATGAGCAGTTCTTC,CTSSPGSSRNEQFF
-,-,TRBJ1-6,TRBV30,TGTGCCTGGAGCCTTCCTCCCTCACCCCTCCACTTT,CAWSLPPSPLHF
-,-,TRBJ1-1,TRBV30,TGTGCCTGGAGCCCTGGGAGGGTGCTGCGACAAAGGGTAAAGAGCACTGAAGCTTTCTTT,CAWSPGRVLRQRVKSTEAFF
TRBD1,-,TRBJ2-7,TRBV7-2,TGTGCCAGCAGCACACCGGGACAGGGTATTTTCGAGCAGTACTTC,CASSTPGQGIFEQYF
-,-,TRBJ1-4,TRBV2,TGTGCCAGCGGTCAGGGTGGGGAAAAACTGTTTTTT,CASGQGGEKLFF
-,-,TRBJ1-1,TRBV5-1,TGCGCCAGCAGCTTGTTCGGGGTGCGGGACACTGAAGCTTTCTTT,CASSLFGVRDTEAFF
-,-,TRBJ1-1,TRBV10-3,TGTGCCATCTCACAGGGTTCCATGAACACTGAAGCTTTCTTT,CAISQGSMNTEAFF
TRBD1,once,TRBJ1-5,TRBV10-3,TGTGCCATCAGGGACAGGATTGATCAGCCCCAGCATTTT,CAIRDRIDQPQHF
-,-,TRBJ2-7,TRBV5-5,TGTGCCAGCAGCCAGGTCTCCTACGAGCAGTACTTC,CASSQVSYEQYF
TRBD1,-,TRBJ2-3,TRBV28,TGTGCCAGCAGTTTAGGGACAGGGGTTCCAGATACGCAGTATTTT,CASSLGTGVPDTQYF
TRBD1,once,TRBJ1-2,TRBV6-1,TGTGCCAGCAGGGAGGGACAGGAGTATGGCTACACCTTC,CASREGQEYGYTF
-,-,TRBJ1-4,TRBV30,TGTGCCTGGACTCCGGGACTGTTGAATGAAAAACTGTTTTTT,CAWTPGLLNEKLFF
-,-,TRBJ1-1,TRBV30,TGTGCCTGGAACCGCAGGGGCCCCGATGAAGCTTTCTTT,CAWNRRGPDEAFF
TRBD2,-,TRBJ2-5,TRBV19,TGTGCCAGTAGTCTGCAATGGGCGACTAGCGGGGAGTTAGAGACCCAGTACTTC,CASSLQWATSGELETQYF
-,once,TRBJ2-3,TRBV9,TGTGCCAGCAGCGACCGTATGGAGGATACGCAGTATTTT,CASSDRMEDTQYF
-,once,TRBJ2-5,TRBV19,TGTGCCAGTAGTAGAAGGGACTCGGAAGAGACCCAGTACTTC,CASSRRDSEETQYF
-,-,TRBJ1-1,TRBV5-4,TGTGCCAGCAGCAAAATGGACAGGAACACTGAAGCTTTCTTT,CASSKMDRNTEAFF
-,-,TRBJ1-4,TRBV2,TGTGCCAGCTGTAGCGTGTCTAATGAAAAACTGTTTTTT,CASCSVSNEKLFF
-,-,TRBJ1-2,TRBV5-1,TGCGCCAGCAGCTTGCCCGGTGGAGGGAGGCGGCACTATGGCTACACCTTC,CASSLPGGGRRHYGYTF
-,-,TRBJ1-1,TRBV10-3,TGTGCCATCAGCGCGGGACTCCCGAACACTGAAGCTTTCTTT,CAISAGLPNTEAFF
TRBD1,-,TRBJ2-3,TRBV2,TGTGCCAGCAGCCCCGGACAGGCCGCTAGCACAGATACGCAGTATTTT,CASSPGQAASTDTQYF
-,-,TRBJ2-3,TRBV15,TGTGCCACCAGCAGACGGGGAATAGATACGCAGTATTTT,CATSRRGIDTQYF
-,-,TRBJ2-7,TRBV5-6,TGTGCCAGCAGCTCCGGAGGGTACTCCTACGAGCAGTACTTC,CASSSGGYSYEQYF
TRBD1,-,TRBJ2-7,TRBV5-1,TGCGCCAGCAGCTTGGAACCGACAGGGGGCTACGAGCAGTACTTC,CASSLEPTGGYEQYF
TRBD1,-,TRBJ1-2,TRBV28,TGTGCCAGCAGCAGCGGACAGGATCCGTATGGCTACACCTTC,CASSSGQDPYGYTF
-,-,TRBJ1-1,TRBV11-2,TGTGCCAGCAGCTTAGTTAGTCAGGCTGGGCGAGCTTTCTTT,CASSLVSQAGRAFF
-,-,TRBJ2-2,TRBV7-9,TGTGCCAGCAGCAGTCAACAGTACACCGGGGAGCTGTTTTTT,CASSSQQYTGELFF
-,few,TRBJ1-2,TRBV19,TGTGCCAGTAGTAGGAGAGGGCAGGCCTACGGGGGCTACACCTTC,CASSRRGQAYGGYTF
TRBD1,-,TRBJ1-6,TRBV5-5,TGTGCCAGCAGCCGGCGGGACAGGGAAGGGAATTCACCCCTCCACTTT,CASSRRDREGNSPLHF
-,-,TRBJ1-1,TRBV7-2,TGTGCCAGCAGCTTAGTGGGGGCATTCGCTTTCTTT,CASSLVGAFAFF
-,-,TRBJ1-4,TRBV19,TGTGCCAGTAGCCCGGGAAGGGAGTATGAAAAACTGTTTTTT,CASSPGREYEKLFF
-,-,TRBJ2-3,TRBV5-1,TGCGCCAGCAGCTCAGAGTGGGGGGTCGGCACAGATACGCAGTATTTT,CASSSEWGVGTDTQYF
-,-,TRBJ1-1,TRBV5-1,TGCGCCAGCAGCTTGTCGTCGGGGGGCCGGGACACTGAAGCTTTCTTT,CASSLSSGGRDTEAFF
-,-,TRBJ1-3,TRBV6-5,TGTGCCAGCAGTTTCACAGGGGGAAACACCATATATTTT,CASSFTGGNTIYF
-,-,TRBJ1-5,TRBV6-1,TGTGCCAGCAGCGGTGTAGGGGGTAACAATCAGCCCCAGCATTTT,CASSGVGGNNQPQHF
-,-,TRBJ2-7,TRBV19,TGTGCCAGTAGACGAAGCATGGACACGGGAGTATCATACGAGCAGTACTTC,CASRRSMDTGVSYEQYF
TRBD1,-,TRBJ1-5,TRBV9,TGTGCCAGCAGCGGAACAGGGGATCAGCCCCAGCATTTT,CASSGTGDQPQHF
TRBD1,-,TRBJ1-6,TRBV5-6,TGTGCCAGCAGCCCGCTCTCTTCCGGGACAGGGCCAAATTCACCCCTCCACTTT,CASSPLSSGTGPNSPLHF
-,-,TRBJ2-2,TRBV6-1,TGTGCCAGCAGTTGGGGGGGCCCGAACACCGGGGAGCTGTTTTTT,CASSWGGPNTGELFF
TRBD1,-,TRBJ1-2,TRBV19,TGTGCCAGTAGTTTCCGGACAGGGGACAACTATGGCTACACCTTC,CASSFRTGDNYGYTF
TRBD1,-,TRBJ2-7,TRBV18,TGTGCCAGCTCACCCGGGACAGCCAACTACGAGCAGTACTTC,CASSPGTANYEQYF
-,-,TRBJ2-7,TRBV10-2,TGCGCCAGCAGGGTGGACAGTCTCTACGAGCAGTACTTC,CASRVDSLYEQYF
TRBD2,-,TRBJ2-5,TRBV9,TGTGCCAGCAGCGTAGGGGGACTAGGCGTTGAGACCCAGTACTTC,CASSVGGLGVETQYF
-,-,TRBJ1-2,TRBV21-1,TGTGCCAGCAGCAAAGTCGGCAGGGTCCCTTACTATGGCTACACCTTC,CASSKVGRVPYYGYTF